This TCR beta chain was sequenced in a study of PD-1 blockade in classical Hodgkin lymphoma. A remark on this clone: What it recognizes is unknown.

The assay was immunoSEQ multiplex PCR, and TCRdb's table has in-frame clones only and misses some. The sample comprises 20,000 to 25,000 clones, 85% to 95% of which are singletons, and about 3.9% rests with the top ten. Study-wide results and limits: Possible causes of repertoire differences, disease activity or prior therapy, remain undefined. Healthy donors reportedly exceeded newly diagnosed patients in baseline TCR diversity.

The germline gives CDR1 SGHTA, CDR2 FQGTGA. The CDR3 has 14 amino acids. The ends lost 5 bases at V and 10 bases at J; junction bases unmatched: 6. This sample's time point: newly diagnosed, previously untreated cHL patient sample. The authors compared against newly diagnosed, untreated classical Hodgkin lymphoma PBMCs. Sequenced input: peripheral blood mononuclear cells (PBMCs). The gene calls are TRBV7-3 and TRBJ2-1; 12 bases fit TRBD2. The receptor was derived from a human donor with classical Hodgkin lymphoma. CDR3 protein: CASSPTSGGGEQFF. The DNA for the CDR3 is TGTGCCAGCAGCCCGACTAGCGGGGGAGGGGAGCAGTTCTTC.